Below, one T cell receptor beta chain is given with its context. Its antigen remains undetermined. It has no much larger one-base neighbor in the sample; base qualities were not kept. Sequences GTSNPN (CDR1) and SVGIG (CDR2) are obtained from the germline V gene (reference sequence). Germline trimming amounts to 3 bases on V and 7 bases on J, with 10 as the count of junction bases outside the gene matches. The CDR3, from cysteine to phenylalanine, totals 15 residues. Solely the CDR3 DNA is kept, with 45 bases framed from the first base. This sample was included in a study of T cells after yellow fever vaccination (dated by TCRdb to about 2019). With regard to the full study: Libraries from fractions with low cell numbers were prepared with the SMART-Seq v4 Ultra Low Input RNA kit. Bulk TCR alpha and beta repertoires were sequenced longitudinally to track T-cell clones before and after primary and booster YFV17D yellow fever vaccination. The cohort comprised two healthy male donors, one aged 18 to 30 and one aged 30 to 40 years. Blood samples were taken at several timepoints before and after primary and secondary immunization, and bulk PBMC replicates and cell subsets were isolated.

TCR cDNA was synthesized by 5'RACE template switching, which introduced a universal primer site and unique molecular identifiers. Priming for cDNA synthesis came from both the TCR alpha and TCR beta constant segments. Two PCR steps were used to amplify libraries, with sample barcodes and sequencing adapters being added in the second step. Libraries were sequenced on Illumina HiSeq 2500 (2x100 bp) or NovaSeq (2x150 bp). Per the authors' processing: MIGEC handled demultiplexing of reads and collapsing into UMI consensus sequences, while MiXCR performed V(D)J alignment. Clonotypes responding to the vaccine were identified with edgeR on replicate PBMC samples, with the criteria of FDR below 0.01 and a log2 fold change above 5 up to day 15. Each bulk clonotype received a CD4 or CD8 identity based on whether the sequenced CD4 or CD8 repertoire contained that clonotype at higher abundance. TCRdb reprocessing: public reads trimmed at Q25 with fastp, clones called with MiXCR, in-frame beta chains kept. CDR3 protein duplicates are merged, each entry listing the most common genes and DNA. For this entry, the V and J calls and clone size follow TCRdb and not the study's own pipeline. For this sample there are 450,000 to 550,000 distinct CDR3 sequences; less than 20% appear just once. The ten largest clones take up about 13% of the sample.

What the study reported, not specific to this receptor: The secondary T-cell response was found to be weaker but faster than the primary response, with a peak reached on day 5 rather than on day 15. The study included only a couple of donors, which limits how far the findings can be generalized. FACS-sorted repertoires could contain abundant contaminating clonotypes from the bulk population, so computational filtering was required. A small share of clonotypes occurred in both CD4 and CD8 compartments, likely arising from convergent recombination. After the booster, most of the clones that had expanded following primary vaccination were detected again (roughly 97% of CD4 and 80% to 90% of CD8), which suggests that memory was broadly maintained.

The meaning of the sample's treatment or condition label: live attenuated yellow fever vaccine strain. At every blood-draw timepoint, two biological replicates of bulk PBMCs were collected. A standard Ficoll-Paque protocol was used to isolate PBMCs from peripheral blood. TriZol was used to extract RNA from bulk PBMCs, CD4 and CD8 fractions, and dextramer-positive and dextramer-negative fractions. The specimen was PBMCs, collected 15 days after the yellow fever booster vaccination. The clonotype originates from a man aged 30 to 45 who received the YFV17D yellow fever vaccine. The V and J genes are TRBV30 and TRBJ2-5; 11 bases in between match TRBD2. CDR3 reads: CAWSSGLAGGVTQYF. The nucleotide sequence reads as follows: TGTGCCTGGAGCTCAGGACTAGCGGGCGGCGTGACCCAGTACTTC.